This entry is about one TCR beta chain. This sample is part of a study of molecular identifiers for immune sequencing clone quantification. Every naive CD8 library was made from between about 17,000 and 1,100,000 sorted cells with 10%, 30% or 50% RNA. Germline lookup yields CDR1 LGHNT and CDR2 FRNRAP. There are 17 residues in the CDR3. The junction had 11 bases not matched to a gene; V was cut back by 0 bases and J by 4 bases. Listed TCR primers and previously described methods were used for bulk TCR libraries. TCRdb reanalysed the PCR reads using MiXCR and keeps one entry per CDR3 protein. The sample carries some 100,000 distinct CDR3 sequences, over 15% recorded once.

The receptor's source is a human donor in good health. Some libraries in this study had Jurkat cell RNA spiked in. V and J are TRBV12-5 and TRBJ2-7; 8 bases map to TRBD2. Sequences were obtained from naive CD8+ T cells from blood, with Jurkat cell RNA spiked in. Subset in this sample: FACS-sorted CD8+CD4-CCR7+CD45RA+ naive T cells. The CDR3 bases are TGTGCTAGTGGTTTGGTAGGCCTTACCGGACTAGCATACGAGCAGTACTTC. Translated: CASGLVGLTGLAYEQYF.